These T cell receptor beta chains were read from a single sample in a study of cytomegalovirus exposure and HLA in healthy donors. Produced via immunoSEQ multiplex PCR; TCRdb's table is partial and in-frame only. The sample shows around 300,000 clones, 65% to 90% of them seen only once. Input material: PBMCs. These receptors were collected from a woman aged 18-29 years in good health and CMV-seronegative. Both conserved end residues are part of each CDR3. The D gene is left open where the match is weak. Expanded clones get a size class; other rows say once, few or many, or leave the size out.

CDR3aa: CASSQSRDRVIRDEQYF
CDR3nt: TGTGCCAGCAGCCAGAGCCGGGACAGGGTAATCCGAGACGAGCAGTACTTC
j_gene: TRBJ2-7
d_gene: TRBD1
abundance: NA
v_gene: TRBV7-6

CDR3aa: CASNWGPGNYNEQFF
CDR3nt: TGTGCCAGCAATTGGGGCCCCGGAAACTACAATGAGCAGTTCTTC
j_gene: TRBJ2-1
d_gene: NA
abundance: NA
v_gene: TRBV6-5

CDR3aa: CASSLNGGTDTQYF
CDR3nt: TGTGCCAGCAGCTTAAACGGAGGCACAGATACGCAGTATTTT
j_gene: TRBJ2-3
d_gene: NA
abundance: NA
v_gene: TRBV7-3

CDR3aa: CASSLGLGRNSPLHF
CDR3nt: TGTGCCAGCAGCTTAGGTCTGGGCCGGAATTCACCCCTCCACTTT
j_gene: TRBJ1-6
d_gene: NA
abundance: few
v_gene: TRBV7-2

CDR3aa: CASTIDGYTGELFF
CDR3nt: TGTGCCAGCACCATCGACGGGTACACCGGGGAGCTGTTTTTT
j_gene: TRBJ2-2
d_gene: NA
abundance: NA
v_gene: TRBV6-1

CDR3aa: CASSLPWTVSGGYTF
CDR3nt: TGTGCCAGTAGTTTACCCTGGACAGTTTCTGGTGGCTACACCTTC
j_gene: TRBJ1-2
d_gene: NA
abundance: NA
v_gene: TRBV19

CDR3aa: CASSPGQYSPLHF
CDR3nt: TGTGCCAGCAGCCCGGGACAGTATTCACCCCTCCACTTT
j_gene: TRBJ1-6
d_gene: TRBD1
abundance: NA
v_gene: TRBV7-9

CDR3aa: CASSHIGIAGNEQFF
CDR3nt: TGTGCCAGCAGCCACATCGGGATAGCGGGTAATGAGCAGTTCTTC
j_gene: TRBJ2-1
d_gene: TRBD2
abundance: NA
v_gene: TRBV14

CDR3aa: CASSSGQGVVGELFF
CDR3nt: TGCGCCAGCAGCTCCGGACAGGGGGTGGTCGGGGAGCTGTTTTTT
j_gene: TRBJ2-2
d_gene: TRBD1
abundance: NA
v_gene: TRBV5-1

CDR3aa: CAWSLLAASGYTF
CDR3nt: TGTGCCTGGAGTCTTCTGGCGGCCAGTGGCTACACCTTC
j_gene: TRBJ1-2
d_gene: NA
abundance: NA
v_gene: TRBV30

CDR3aa: CASNLPGQGSYEQYF
CDR3nt: TGTGCCAGCAACCTGCCGGGACAGGGATCCTACGAGCAGTACTTC
j_gene: TRBJ2-7
d_gene: TRBD1
abundance: NA
v_gene: TRBV28

CDR3aa: CAWVGVAGFSDTQYF
CDR3nt: TGTGCCTGGGTGGGGGTAGCGGGTTTCTCCGATACGCAGTATTTT
j_gene: TRBJ2-3
d_gene: TRBD2
abundance: NA
v_gene: TRBV30

CDR3aa: CASSEDRGGYTF
CDR3nt: TGTGCCAGCAGCGAGGACAGAGGCGGCTACACCTTC
j_gene: TRBJ1-2
d_gene: NA
abundance: NA
v_gene: TRBV9

CDR3aa: CASSIRSSGANVLTF
CDR3nt: TGTGCCAGCAGTATACGGAGCTCTGGGGCCAACGTCCTGACTTTC
j_gene: TRBJ2-6
d_gene: NA
abundance: NA
v_gene: TRBV9

CDR3aa: CASSYRSGGLGEQFF
CDR3nt: TGTGCCAGCAGTTACCGGTCAGGGGGCTTGGGTGAGCAGTTCTTC
j_gene: TRBJ2-1
d_gene: TRBD1
abundance: NA
v_gene: TRBV6-6

CDR3aa: CASSLSRGEPNQPQHF
CDR3nt: TGTGCCAGCAGCTTATCACGGGGTGAGCCCAATCAGCCCCAGCATTTT
j_gene: TRBJ1-5
d_gene: NA
abundance: NA
v_gene: TRBV7-9

CDR3aa: CASSPGGGDISHF
CDR3nt: TGTGCCAGCAGCCCCGGAGGGGGGGACATTTCACACTTT
j_gene: TRBJ1-6
d_gene: NA
abundance: NA
v_gene: TRBV7-2

CDR3aa: CSVEPAIGYEQYF
CDR3nt: TGCAGCGTTGAACCCGCTATTGGCTACGAGCAGTACTTC
j_gene: TRBJ2-7
d_gene: NA
abundance: NA
v_gene: TRBV29-1

CDR3aa: CASSEGWEQYF
CDR3nt: TGTGCCAGCAGTGAGGGCTGGGAGCAGTACTTC
j_gene: TRBJ2-7
d_gene: NA
abundance: NA
v_gene: TRBV28

CDR3aa: CASSLKSSYEQYF
CDR3nt: TGTGCCAGCAGCTTAAAGAGCTCCTACGAGCAGTACTTC
j_gene: TRBJ2-7
d_gene: NA
abundance: NA
v_gene: TRBV7-7

CDR3aa: CASSHTKGAYEQYF
CDR3nt: TGCGCCAGCAGCCACACGAAGGGGGCTTACGAGCAGTACTTC
j_gene: TRBJ2-7
d_gene: TRBD1
abundance: NA
v_gene: TRBV4-3

CDR3aa: CASNRGGAEETQYF
CDR3nt: TGTGCCAGCAATCGCGGGGGGGCCGAAGAGACCCAGTACTTC
j_gene: TRBJ2-5
d_gene: TRBD2
abundance: NA
v_gene: TRBV2

CDR3aa: CASGLGQGWEKLFF
CDR3nt: TGTGCCAGCGGCCTGGGACAGGGGTGGGAAAAACTGTTTTTT
j_gene: TRBJ1-4
d_gene: TRBD1
abundance: NA
v_gene: TRBV6-5

CDR3aa: CATSRVQGAGNQPQHF
CDR3nt: TGTGCCACCAGCAGAGTCCAGGGGGCTGGTAATCAGCCCCAGCATTTT
j_gene: TRBJ1-5
d_gene: TRBD1
abundance: few
v_gene: TRBV15

CDR3aa: CASSDLVGASLNYGYTF
CDR3nt: TGTGCCAGCAGTGATTTGGTCGGAGCATCCTTAAACTATGGCTACACCTTC
j_gene: TRBJ1-2
d_gene: NA
abundance: NA
v_gene: TRBV25-1

CDR3aa: CAWRKQGASYEQYF
CDR3nt: TGTGCCTGGAGGAAACAGGGGGCCTCCTACGAGCAGTACTTC
j_gene: TRBJ2-7
d_gene: TRBD1
abundance: NA
v_gene: TRBV30

CDR3aa: CASSLPGREQYF
CDR3nt: TGTGCCAGCAGTTTACCCGGCAGGGAGCAGTACTTC
j_gene: TRBJ2-7
d_gene: NA
abundance: NA
v_gene: TRBV27

CDR3aa: CASSLSTGFVEQFF
CDR3nt: TGTGCCAGCAGCTTAAGTACAGGGTTCGTAGAGCAGTTCTTC
j_gene: TRBJ2-1
d_gene: NA
abundance: once
v_gene: TRBV7-9

CDR3aa: CASSESWASGIPAGEQYF
CDR3nt: TGCGCCAGCAGTGAGTCGTGGGCTAGCGGGATACCCGCGGGAGAGCAGTACTTC
j_gene: TRBJ2-7
d_gene: TRBD2
abundance: once
v_gene: TRBV10-1

CDR3aa: CASSLGQGEAFF
CDR3nt: TGTGCCAGCAGCTTAGGGCAGGGTGAAGCTTTCTTT
j_gene: TRBJ1-1
d_gene: NA
abundance: once
v_gene: TRBV7-9

CDR3aa: CASSPGTGDYYEQYF
CDR3nt: TGTGCCAGCTCACCCGGGACAGGGGACTACTACGAGCAGTACTTC
j_gene: TRBJ2-7
d_gene: TRBD1
abundance: NA
v_gene: TRBV18

CDR3aa: CASSHGRDSYEQYF
CDR3nt: TGCGCCAGCAGCCATGGCAGGGACTCCTACGAGCAGTACTTC
j_gene: TRBJ2-7
d_gene: NA
abundance: many
v_gene: TRBV4-3

CDR3aa: CASSFPPPWTGIFVNYGYTF
CDR3nt: TGTGCCAGCAGTTTCCCCCCACCCTGGACAGGGATTTTCGTTAACTATGGCTACACCTTC
j_gene: TRBJ1-2
d_gene: TRBD1
abundance: NA
v_gene: TRBV28

CDR3aa: CASSLSGAVGNTEAFF
CDR3nt: TGTGCCAGCAGTTTATCGGGGGCGGTAGGGAACACTGAAGCTTTCTTT
j_gene: TRBJ1-1
d_gene: NA
abundance: NA
v_gene: TRBV27

CDR3aa: CASSEHRTGMNTEAFF
CDR3nt: TGCGCCAGCAGTGAGCATCGGACAGGCATGAACACTGAAGCTTTCTTT
j_gene: TRBJ1-1
d_gene: TRBD1
abundance: NA
v_gene: TRBV10-1

CDR3aa: CASSELVSNGYTF
CDR3nt: TGTGCCAGCAGTGAATTGGTCTCTAATGGCTACACCTTC
j_gene: TRBJ1-2
d_gene: NA
abundance: few
v_gene: TRBV25-1

CDR3aa: CASSPSEGVQPQHF
CDR3nt: TGTGCCAGCAGCCCTTCCGAAGGGGTCCAGCCCCAGCATTTT
j_gene: TRBJ1-5
d_gene: NA
abundance: NA
v_gene: TRBV6-5

CDR3aa: CASMGEDGYTF
CDR3nt: TGCGCCAGCATGGGGGAGGATGGCTACACCTTC
j_gene: TRBJ1-2
d_gene: NA
abundance: NA
v_gene: TRBV10-2

CDR3aa: CASSGRQGVEGTEAFF
CDR3nt: TGTGCCAGCAGCGGACGACAGGGAGTGGAGGGCACTGAAGCTTTCTTT
j_gene: TRBJ1-1
d_gene: TRBD1
abundance: few
v_gene: TRBV9